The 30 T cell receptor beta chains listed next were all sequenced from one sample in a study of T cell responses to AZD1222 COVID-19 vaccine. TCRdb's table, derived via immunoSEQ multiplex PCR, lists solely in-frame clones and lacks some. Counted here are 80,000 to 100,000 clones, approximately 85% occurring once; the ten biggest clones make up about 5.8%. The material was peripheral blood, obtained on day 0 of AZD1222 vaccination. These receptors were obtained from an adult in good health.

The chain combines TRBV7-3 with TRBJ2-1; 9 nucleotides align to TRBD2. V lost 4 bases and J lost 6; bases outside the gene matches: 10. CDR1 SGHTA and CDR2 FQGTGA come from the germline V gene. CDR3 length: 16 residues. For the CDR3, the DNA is TGTGCCAGCAGCTCGTGGGGCGGGAGGGCCCCCAATGAGCAGTTCTTC. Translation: CASSSWGGRAPNEQFF.

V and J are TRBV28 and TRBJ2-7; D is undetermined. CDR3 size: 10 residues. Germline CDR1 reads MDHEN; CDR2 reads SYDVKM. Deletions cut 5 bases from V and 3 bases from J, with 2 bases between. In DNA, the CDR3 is TGTGCCAGCAGTAACTACGAGCAGTACTTC. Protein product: CASSNYEQYF. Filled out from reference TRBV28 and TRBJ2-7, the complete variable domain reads DVKVTQSSRYLVKRTGEKVFLECVQDMDHENMFWYRQDPGLGLRLIYFSYDVKMKEKGDIPEGYSVSREKKERFSLILESASTNQTSMYLCASSNYEQYFGPGTRLTVT.

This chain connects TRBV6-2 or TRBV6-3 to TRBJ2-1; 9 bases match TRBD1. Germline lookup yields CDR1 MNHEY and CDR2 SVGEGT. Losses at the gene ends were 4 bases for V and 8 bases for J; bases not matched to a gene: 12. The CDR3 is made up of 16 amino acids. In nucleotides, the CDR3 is TGTGCCAGCAGTTCCGGACAGGGGTTAATCGGCGATGAGCAGTTCTTC. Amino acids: CASSSGQGLIGDEQFF.

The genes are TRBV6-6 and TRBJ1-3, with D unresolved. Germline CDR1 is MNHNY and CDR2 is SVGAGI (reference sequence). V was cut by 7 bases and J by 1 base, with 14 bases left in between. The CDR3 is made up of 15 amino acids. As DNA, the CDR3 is TGTGCCAGCACCCTAAACTGGAGATCTGGAAACACCATATATTTT. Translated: CASTLNWRSGNTIYF.

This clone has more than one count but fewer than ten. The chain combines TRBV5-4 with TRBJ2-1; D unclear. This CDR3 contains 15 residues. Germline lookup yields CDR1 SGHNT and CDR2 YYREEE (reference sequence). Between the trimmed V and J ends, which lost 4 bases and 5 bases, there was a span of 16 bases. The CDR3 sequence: CASSPRGLSNNEQFF. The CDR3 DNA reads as TGTGCCAGCAGCCCGAGAGGTCTATCGAACAATGAGCAGTTCTTC.

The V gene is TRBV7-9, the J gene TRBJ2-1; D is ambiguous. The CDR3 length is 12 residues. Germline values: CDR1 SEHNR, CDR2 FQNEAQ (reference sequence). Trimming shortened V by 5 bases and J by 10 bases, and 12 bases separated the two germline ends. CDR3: CASSDGLDEQFF. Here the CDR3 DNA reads TGTGCCAGCAGCGACGGGCTAGACGAGCAGTTCTTC. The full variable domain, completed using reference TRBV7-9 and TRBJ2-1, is DTGVSQNPRHKITKRGQNVTFRCDPISEHNRLYWYRQTLGQGPEFLTYFQNEAQLEKSRLLSDRFSAERPKGSFSTLEIQRTEQGDSAMYLCASSDGLDEQFFGPGTRLTVL.

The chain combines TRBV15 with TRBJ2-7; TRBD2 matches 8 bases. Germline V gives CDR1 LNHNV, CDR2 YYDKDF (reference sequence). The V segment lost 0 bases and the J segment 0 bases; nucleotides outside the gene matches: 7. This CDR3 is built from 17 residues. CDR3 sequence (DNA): TGTGCCACCAGCAGAGACCGTAGCGGGACGATCTCCTACGAGCAGTACTTC. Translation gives CATSRDRSGTISYEQYF.

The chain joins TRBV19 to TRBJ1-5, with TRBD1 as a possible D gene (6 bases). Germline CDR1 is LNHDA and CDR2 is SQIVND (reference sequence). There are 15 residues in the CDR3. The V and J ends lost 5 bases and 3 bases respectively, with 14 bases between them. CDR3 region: CASSLSDSHNQPQHF. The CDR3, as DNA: TGTGCCAGTAGTCTCTCGGACAGCCACAATCAGCCCCAGCATTTT. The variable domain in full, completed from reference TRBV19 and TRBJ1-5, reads DGGITQSPKYLFRKEGQNVTLSCEQNLNHDAMYWYRQDPGQGLRLIYYSQIVNDFQKGDIAEGYSVSREKKESFPLTVTSAQKNPTAFYLCASSLSDSHNQPQHFGDGTRLSIL.

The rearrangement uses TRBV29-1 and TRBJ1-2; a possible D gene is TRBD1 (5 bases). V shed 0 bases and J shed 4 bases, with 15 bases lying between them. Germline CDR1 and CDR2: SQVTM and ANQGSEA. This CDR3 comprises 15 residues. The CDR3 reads CSVEDRSAGGYGYTF. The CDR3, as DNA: TGCAGCGTTGAAGATCGGTCTGCTGGGGGCTATGGCTACACCTTC.

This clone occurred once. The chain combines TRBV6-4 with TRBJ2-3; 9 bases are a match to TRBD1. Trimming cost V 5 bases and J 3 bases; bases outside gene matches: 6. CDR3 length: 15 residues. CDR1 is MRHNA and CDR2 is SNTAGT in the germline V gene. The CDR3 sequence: CASSPGDRETDTQYF. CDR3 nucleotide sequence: TGTGCCAGCAGTCCCGGGGACAGGGAAACAGATACGCAGTATTTT.

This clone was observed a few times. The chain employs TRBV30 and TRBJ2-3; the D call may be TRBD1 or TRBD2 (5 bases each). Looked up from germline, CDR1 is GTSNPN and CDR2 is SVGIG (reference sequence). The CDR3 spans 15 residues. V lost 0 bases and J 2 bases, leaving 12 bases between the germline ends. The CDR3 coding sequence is TGTGCCTGGAGTGTATGGGGGTCTCACACAGATACGCAGTATTTT. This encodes CAWSVWGSHTDTQYF.

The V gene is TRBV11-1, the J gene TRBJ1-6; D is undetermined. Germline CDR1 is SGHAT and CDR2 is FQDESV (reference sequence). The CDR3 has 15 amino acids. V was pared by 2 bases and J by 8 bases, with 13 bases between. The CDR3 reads CASSLSTGRDSPLHF. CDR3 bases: TGTGCCAGCAGCTTAAGTACGGGAAGAGATTCACCCCTCCACTTT.

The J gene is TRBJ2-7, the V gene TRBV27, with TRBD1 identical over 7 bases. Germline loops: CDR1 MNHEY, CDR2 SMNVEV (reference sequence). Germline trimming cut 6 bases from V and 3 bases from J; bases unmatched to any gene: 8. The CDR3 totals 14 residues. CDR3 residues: CASRPLRDSYEQYF. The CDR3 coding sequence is TGTGCCAGCAGGCCCCTCCGGGACAGCTACGAGCAGTACTTC.

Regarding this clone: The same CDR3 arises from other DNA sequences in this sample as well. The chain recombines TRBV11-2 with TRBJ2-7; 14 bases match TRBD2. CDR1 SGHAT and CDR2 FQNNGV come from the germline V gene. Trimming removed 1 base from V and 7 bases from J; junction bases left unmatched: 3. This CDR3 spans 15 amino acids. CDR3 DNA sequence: TGTGCCAGCAGCTTAGGACTAGCGGGAGGGCGTGAGCAGTACTTC. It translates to CASSLGLAGGREQYF.

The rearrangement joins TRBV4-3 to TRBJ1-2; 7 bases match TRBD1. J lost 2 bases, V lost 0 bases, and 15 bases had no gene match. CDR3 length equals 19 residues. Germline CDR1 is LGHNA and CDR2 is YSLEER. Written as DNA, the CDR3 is TGCGCCAGCAGCCAAGAACGGACAGGAGGAGCGGCCATGAACTATGGCTACACCTTC. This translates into CASSQERTGGAAMNYGYTF.

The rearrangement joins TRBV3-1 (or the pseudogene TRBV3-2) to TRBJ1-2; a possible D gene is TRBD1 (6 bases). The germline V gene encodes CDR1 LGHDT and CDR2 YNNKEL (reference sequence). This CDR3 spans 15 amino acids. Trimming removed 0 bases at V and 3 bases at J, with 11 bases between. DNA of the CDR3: TGTGCCAGCAGCCAAGAAGGGAAGGGGGACTATGGCTACACCTTC. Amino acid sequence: CASSQEGKGDYGYTF.

The CDR3 DNA is TGCGCCAGCAGCCAAGAATGGGGAGCTAACTATGGCTACACCTTC. This sequence encodes CASSQEWGANYGYTF. V usage is TRBV4-3 and J usage is TRBJ1-2; D is unresolved. Deletions cut 0 bases from V and 0 bases from J, with 8 bases between. CDR1 is LGHNA, CDR2 YSLEER, per germline. CDR3 size: 15 residues.

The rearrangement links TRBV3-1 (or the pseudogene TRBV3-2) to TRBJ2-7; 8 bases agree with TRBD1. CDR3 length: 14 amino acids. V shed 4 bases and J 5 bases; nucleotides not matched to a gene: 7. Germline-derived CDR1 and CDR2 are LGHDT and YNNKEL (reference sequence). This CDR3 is CASSPRTGLNEQYF. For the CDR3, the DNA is TGTGCCAGCAGCCCCCGGACAGGGTTGAACGAGCAGTACTTC.

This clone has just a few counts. The CDR3 coding sequence is TGTGCCATCAGTGAGTCGATGGGGCCGAACACCGGGGAGCTGTTTTTT. Its translation is CAISESMGPNTGELFF. The rearrangement links TRBV10-3 to TRBJ2-2; maybe TRBD1 (5 bases). The CDR3 totals 16 residues. CDR1 and CDR2 (germline): ENHRY, SYGVKD. Trimming took off 0 bases at V and 0 bases at J, with 8 bases between the two ends.

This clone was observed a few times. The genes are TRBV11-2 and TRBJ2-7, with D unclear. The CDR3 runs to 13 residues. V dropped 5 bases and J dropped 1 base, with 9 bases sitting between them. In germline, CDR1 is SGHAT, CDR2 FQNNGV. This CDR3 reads CASSLQTSYEQYF. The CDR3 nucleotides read TGTGCCAGCAGCCTACAGACTTCCTACGAGCAGTACTTC.

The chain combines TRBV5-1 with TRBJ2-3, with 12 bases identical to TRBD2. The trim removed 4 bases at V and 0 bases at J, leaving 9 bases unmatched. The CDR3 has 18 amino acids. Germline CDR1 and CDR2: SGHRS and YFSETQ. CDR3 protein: CASSPLGTSGPSTDTQYF. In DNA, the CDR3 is TGCGCCAGCAGCCCCCTCGGGACTAGCGGGCCCAGCACAGATACGCAGTATTTT.

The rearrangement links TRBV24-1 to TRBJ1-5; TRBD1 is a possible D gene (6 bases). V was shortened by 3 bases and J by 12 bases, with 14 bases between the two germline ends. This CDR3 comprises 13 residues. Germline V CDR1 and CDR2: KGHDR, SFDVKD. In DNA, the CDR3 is TGTGCCACCAGTGATGAACACGGAGGGGGCCAGCATTTT. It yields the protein CATSDEHGGGQHF.

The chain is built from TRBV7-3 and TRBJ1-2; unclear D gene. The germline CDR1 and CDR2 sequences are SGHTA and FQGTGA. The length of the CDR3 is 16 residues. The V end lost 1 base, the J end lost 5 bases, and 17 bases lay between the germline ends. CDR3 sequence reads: CASSLRAVGPTYGYTF. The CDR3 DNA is TGTGCCAGCAGCTTAAGGGCTGTAGGACCAACTTATGGCTACACCTTC. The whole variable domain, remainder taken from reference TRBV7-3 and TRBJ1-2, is GAGVSQTPSNKVTEKGKYVELRCDPISGHTALYWYRQSLGQGPEFLIYFQGTGAADDSGLPNDRFFAVRPEGSVSTLKIQRTERGDSAVYLCASSLRAVGPTYGYTFGSGTRLTVV.

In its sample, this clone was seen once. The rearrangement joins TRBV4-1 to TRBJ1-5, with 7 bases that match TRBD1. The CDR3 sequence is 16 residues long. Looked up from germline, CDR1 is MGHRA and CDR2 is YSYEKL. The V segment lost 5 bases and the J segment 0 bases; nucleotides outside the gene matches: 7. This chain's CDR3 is CASSSHRGGSNQPQHF. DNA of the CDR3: TGCGCCAGCAGCTCCCACAGGGGTGGTAGCAATCAGCCCCAGCATTTT.

The CDR3 nucleotides read TGTGCCAGCAGGGGCGGGAGTGGGCAGTATTTT. Protein sequence: CASRGGSGQYF. The gene calls are TRBV2 and TRBJ2-3; TRBD2 agrees at 7 bases. The CDR3 extends over 11 amino acids. V shed 6 bases, J shed 11 bases, and the junction held 5 bases outside the gene matches. Germline assignment: CDR1 SNHLY and CDR2 FYNNEI. Complete variable domain (other parts from reference TRBV2 and TRBJ2-3): EPEVTQTPSHQVTQMGQEVILRCVPISNHLYFYWYRQILGQKVEFLVSFYNNEISEKSEIFDDQFSVERPDGSNFTLKIRSTKLEDSAMYFCASRGGSGQYFGPGTRLTVL.

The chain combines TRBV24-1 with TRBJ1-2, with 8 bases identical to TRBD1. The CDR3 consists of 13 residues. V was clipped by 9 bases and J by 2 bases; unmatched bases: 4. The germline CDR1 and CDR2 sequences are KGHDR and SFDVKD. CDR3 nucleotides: TGTGCCACCCGAGCAGGGGGCAACTATGGCTACACCTTC. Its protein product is CATRAGGNYGYTF.

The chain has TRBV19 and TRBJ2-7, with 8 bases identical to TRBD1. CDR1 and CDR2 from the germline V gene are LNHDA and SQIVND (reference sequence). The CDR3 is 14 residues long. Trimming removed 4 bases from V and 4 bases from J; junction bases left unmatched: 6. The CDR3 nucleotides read TGTGCCAGTAGTAGAGGGACAGGAAAATACGAGCAGTACTTC. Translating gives CASSRGTGKYEQYF.

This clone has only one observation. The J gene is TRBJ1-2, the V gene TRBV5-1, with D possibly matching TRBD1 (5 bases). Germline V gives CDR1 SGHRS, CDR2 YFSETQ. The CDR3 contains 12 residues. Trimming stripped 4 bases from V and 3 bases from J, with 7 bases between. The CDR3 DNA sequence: TGCGCCAGCAGCGGGACTGACTATGGCTACACCTTC. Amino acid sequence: CASSGTDYGYTF.

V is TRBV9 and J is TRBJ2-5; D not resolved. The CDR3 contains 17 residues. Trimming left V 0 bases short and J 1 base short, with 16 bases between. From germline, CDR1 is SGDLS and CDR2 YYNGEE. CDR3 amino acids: CASSVDAESASQETQYF. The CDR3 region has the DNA TGTGCCAGCAGCGTAGATGCGGAATCAGCGTCCCAAGAGACCCAGTACTTC.

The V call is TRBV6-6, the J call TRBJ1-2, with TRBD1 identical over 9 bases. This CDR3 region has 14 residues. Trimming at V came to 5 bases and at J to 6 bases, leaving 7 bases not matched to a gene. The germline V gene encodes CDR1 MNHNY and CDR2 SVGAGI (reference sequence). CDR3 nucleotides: TGTGCCAGCAGTCCCCGGGGACAGGGACATGGCTACACCTTC. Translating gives CASSPRGQGHGYTF.